What follows are 26 T cell receptor beta chains derived from one specimen sequenced in a study of T cells after yellow fever vaccination. TCRdb analysed the 5' RACE reads with MiXCR anew, one entry per CDR3 protein. The data show under 700,000 distinct CDR3 sequences, about 17% seen once. The material was PBMCs, obtained about 5 days after the first yellow fever vaccination. Receptors were obtained from a man younger than 35 who received the YFV17D yellow fever vaccine.

This clonotype was detected many times. The CDR3 here is CATSREKISGGGETQYF. In DNA, the CDR3 is TGTGCCACCAGCAGAGAAAAAATTAGCGGGGGCGGAGAGACCCAGTACTTC. The rearrangement joins TRBV15 to TRBJ2-5; 9 bases align to TRBD2. Germline CDR1 is LNHNV and CDR2 is YYDKDF (reference sequence). This CDR3 comprises 17 residues. J gave up 4 bases and V 0 bases, and 9 bases lay outside the gene matches.

This clonotype turned up a few times. V and J are TRBV18 and TRBJ1-3; D remains unclear. The germline V and J ends were trimmed by 1 base and 8 bases, with 6 bases remaining between them. This CDR3 region has 12 residues. CDR1 KGHSH and CDR2 LQKENI come from the germline V gene. For the CDR3, the DNA is TGTGCCAGCTCACCACTCAGAGACACCATATATTTT. Translating it yields CASSPLRDTIYF.

A few counts support this clonotype. V gene TRBV11-3 combines with J gene TRBJ2-3; perhaps D is TRBD1 or TRBD2 (5 bases each). The CDR3 has 15 residues. Between the trimmed V and J ends, which lost 5 bases and 1 base, there was a span of 13 bases. CDR1 is SGHNT and CDR2 is YENEEA in the germline V gene. The CDR3: CASSPEGRGTDTQYF. CDR3 DNA: TGTGCCAGCAGCCCCGAGGGACGGGGCACAGATACGCAGTATTTT.

This clonotype was detected ten times or more. This chain joins TRBV3-1 and TRBJ2-5, with D hard to call. This CDR3 contains 14 residues. Deletions cut 1 base from V and 1 base from J, with 7 bases between. The germline V gene has CDR1 LGHDT and CDR2 YNNKEL (reference sequence). CDR3 protein: CASSQGWGQETQYF. For the CDR3, the DNA is TGTGCCAGCAGCCAAGGTTGGGGCCAAGAGACCCAGTACTTC.

This sequence joins TRBV12-3 or TRBV12-4 and TRBJ2-1; 14 bases are a match to TRBD2. V lost 4 bases, J lost 2 bases, and 1 base stayed unmatched. The CDR3 runs 16 residues. The CDR3 DNA is TGTGCCAGCAGTTGGACTAGCGGGGGGACCTACAATGAGCAGTTCTTC. Its translation: CASSWTSGGTYNEQFF.

This clonotype has at least ten counts. The V and J genes are TRBV5-4 and TRBJ2-3, with TRBD2 matching over 8 bases. Trimming at V came to 4 bases and at J to 1 base, leaving 5 bases not matched to a gene. Germline CDR1 SGHNT, CDR2 YYREEE (reference sequence). There are 15 residues in the CDR3. DNA for the CDR3: TGTGCCAGCAGCCCACCGGGGGGGGGCACAGATACGCAGTATTTT. This gives the protein CASSPPGGGTDTQYF.

This sequence joins TRBV7-9 and TRBJ2-3; D possibly uses TRBD1 or TRBD2 (6 bases each). V gave up 8 bases and J gave up 3 bases, with 12 bases separating them. Germline V gene data show CDR1 as SEHNR and CDR2 as FQNEAQ (reference sequence). This CDR3 has 13 amino acids. CDR3 DNA sequence: TGTGCCAGCCACCGGGGGCCTACAGATACGCAGTATTTT. This sequence encodes CASHRGPTDTQYF.

The chain's CDR3 is CASSGPRETQYF. As DNA, the CDR3 is TGTGCCAGCAGTGGCCCTCGAGAGACCCAGTACTTC. The gene calls are TRBV2 and TRBJ2-5; no clear D gene. V was cut by 4 bases and J by 4 bases, with 7 bases left in between. The CDR3 length is 12 residues. CDR1 SNHLY and CDR2 FYNNEI come from the germline V gene.

CDR3 DNA: TGCAGCCCCTCAGGGGGGCCGATAGATACGCAGTATTTT. Amino acid sequence: CSPSGGPIDTQYF. The chain uses TRBV20-1 and TRBJ2-3, with D perhaps matching TRBD1 (7 bases). The germline gives CDR1 DFQATT, CDR2 SNEGSKA (reference sequence). The CDR3 sequence is 13 residues long.

The rearrangement links TRBV20-1 to TRBJ2-3; 9 bases fit TRBD2. The ends lost 0 bases at V and 6 bases at J; junction bases unmatched: 10. Germline CDR1 DFQATT, CDR2 SNEGSKA (reference sequence). The CDR3 length is 16 residues. Here the CDR3 reads CSARDFKRGAGDTQYF. The CDR3 DNA sequence: TGCAGTGCTAGAGATTTCAAGCGGGGGGCCGGGGATACGCAGTATTTT.

A word on this clonotype: The junction departs from germline at one end; a sequencing error may be responsible. The chain links TRBV4-2 to TRBJ2-5, with 7 bases fitting TRBD2. Germline values: CDR1 LGHNA, CDR2 YNFKEQ. CDR3 size: 18 residues. The CDR3 protein is CASNQVGTGGTLEETQYF. CDR3 DNA: TGTGCCAGCAACCAAGTGGGAACGGGGGGTACTTTAGAAGAGACCCAGTACTTC.

The J gene is TRBJ2-2, the V gene TRBV19; 7 nucleotides line up with TRBD1. The germline CDR1 and CDR2 sequences are LNHDA and SQIVND (reference sequence). J lost 4 bases, V lost 3 bases, and 5 bases had no gene match. This CDR3 is built from 15 residues. This CDR3 is CASSIPGQITGELFF. For the CDR3, the DNA is TGTGCCAGTAGTATTCCGGGACAGATCACCGGGGAGCTGTTTTTT.

The sample holds a few counts of this clonotype. J is TRBJ2-1 and V is TRBV6-1, with D possibly being TRBD2 (7 bases). The length of the CDR3 is 14 residues. Trimming cost V 6 bases and J 7 bases, with 16 bases left between them. Germline V gene sequence: CDR1 MNHNS, CDR2 SASEGT. DNA of the CDR3: TGTGCCAGCAGGACTGTGGGGGGGGCTAATGAGCAGTTCTTC. It encodes CASRTVGGANEQFF.

This clonotype appeared a few times. This chain uses TRBV9 with TRBJ1-6, with TRBD1 as a possible D gene (5 bases). The germline V gene encodes CDR1 SGDLS and CDR2 YYNGEE. Trimming left V 0 bases short and J 8 bases short, with 12 bases between. This CDR3 is 15 amino acids long. The CDR3 nucleotides read TGTGCCAGCAGCGTAGAGGGGAGGAGGGATTCACCCCTCCACTTT. It is translated as CASSVEGRRDSPLHF.

For this clonotype: This may stem from a read error, because a much larger clone lies one nucleotide away. The chain recombines TRBV12-3 or TRBV12-4 with TRBJ1-3; no firm D call. This CDR3 is built from 15 residues. V was clipped by 8 bases and J by 4 bases, with 18 bases between them. The CDR3 here is CASCPLGRRGNTIYF. Written as DNA, the CDR3 is TGTGCCAGCTGTCCGCTTGGGCGGAGGGGAAACACCATATATTTT.

This clonotype was counted a few times. The genes are TRBV5-5 and TRBJ1-2, with no clear D. The CDR3 contains 14 residues. V shed 0 bases and J shed 4 bases, with 10 bases lying between them. Germline V gives CDR1 SGHKS, CDR2 YYEKEE (reference sequence). The CDR3 nucleotides read TGTGCCAGCAGCTTGGGGCCAGGCGTCTATGGCTACACCTTC. Its translation: CASSLGPGVYGYTF.

The chain uses TRBV11-2 and TRBJ2-1, with a weak D call TRBD1 (6 bases). The germline CDR1 and CDR2 sequences are SGHAT and FQNNGV. CDR3 length: 14 residues. Between the trimmed V and J ends, which lost 6 bases and 7 bases, there was a span of 16 bases. This chain's CDR3 is CASSRIGQSNEQFF. For the CDR3, the DNA is TGTGCCAGCAGTCGAATTGGACAGTCAAATGAGCAGTTCTTC.

This clonotype was observed a few times. The chain links TRBV7-2 to TRBJ2-7; the match to TRBD1 covers 8 bases. J was trimmed by 7 bases and V by 5 bases; bases with no gene match: 16. CDR3 length: 16 amino acids. Germline loops: CDR1 SGHTA, CDR2 FQGNSA. The CDR3 sequence: CASSGEVGQEPGEQYV. Written as DNA, the CDR3 is TGTGCCAGCAGCGGAGAAGTGGGACAGGAGCCGGGAGAGCAGTACGTC.

This chain links TRBV30 with TRBJ2-2; 7 bases fit TRBD2. This CDR3 has 15 amino acids. In germline, CDR1 is GTSNPN, CDR2 SVGIG (reference sequence). V shed 3 bases and J 7 bases; nucleotides not matched to a gene: 11. CDR3 DNA sequence: TGTGCCTGGAGGGGACTTGGCGGGGGAGGCGGGGAGCTGTTTTTT. Its translation: CAWRGLGGGGGELFF. The full variable domain, completed using reference TRBV30 and TRBJ2-2, is SQTIHQWPATLVQPVGSPLSLECTVEGTSNPNLYWYRQAAGRGLQLLFYSVGIGQISSEVPQNLSASRPQDRQFILSSKKLLLSDSGFYLCAWRGLGGGGGELFFGEGSRLTVL.

The V gene is TRBV9, the J gene TRBJ2-3, with D perhaps matching TRBD1 or TRBD2 (7 bases each). Looked up from germline, CDR1 is SGDLS and CDR2 is YYNGEE. V lost 3 bases, J lost 6 bases, and 20 bases lay in between. The CDR3 loop spans 16 amino acids. CDR3 bases: TGTGCCAGCAGCGATAAAGACAGGGTGGGGGGGGATACGCAGTATTTT. Translated: CASSDKDRVGGDTQYF.

J is TRBJ1-4 and V is TRBV6-6; D remains unclear. V was cut by 6 bases and J by 3 bases, with 8 bases left in between. CDR1 is MNHNY, CDR2 SVGAGI, per germline (reference sequence). The CDR3 consists of 13 residues. CDR3 bases: TGTGCCAGCAGCAGCGAGGCTAATGAAAAACTGTTTTTT. This gives the protein CASSSEANEKLFF.

The J gene is TRBJ1-5, the V gene TRBV18; 7 bases agree with TRBD1. The CDR3 is 17 amino acids. Germline V gives CDR1 KGHSH, CDR2 LQKENI. V lost 0 bases, J lost 6 bases, and 11 bases stayed unmatched. CDR3 protein: CASSPPSHRGGLQPQHF. In DNA, the CDR3 is TGTGCCAGCTCACCACCTAGTCACAGGGGAGGCCTTCAGCCCCAGCATTTT.

DNA for the CDR3: TGTGCCAGCAGTTCCGAGGTCTTGGCAGGGTACGATGAGCAGTTCTTC. Translated: CASSSEVLAGYDEQFF. The rearrangement joins TRBV6-2 or TRBV6-3 to TRBJ2-1; TRBD1 is a possible D gene (5 bases). The CDR3 is 16 residues long. Germline-derived CDR1 and CDR2 are MNHEY and SVGEGT. V lost 4 bases and J lost 8, with 21 bases in between.

This clonotype was picked up a small number of times. The V gene is TRBV7-9, the J gene TRBJ1-3; D remains unclear. The CDR3 length is 15 residues. Trimming removed 5 bases from V and 4 bases from J, with 15 bases in between. Germline V gene sequence: CDR1 SEHNR, CDR2 FQNEAQ (reference sequence). The CDR3 sequence: CASSPGWRSGNTIYF. The CDR3 region has the DNA TGTGCCAGCAGCCCCGGCTGGCGGTCCGGAAACACCATATATTTT.

This clonotype was observed a handful of times. V gene TRBV4-1 combines with J gene TRBJ2-7; possibly TRBD2 for D (6 bases). CDR1 MGHRA and CDR2 YSYEKL come from the germline V gene. The CDR3 totals 14 residues. Trimming removed 6 bases from V and 1 base from J, with 13 bases in between. CDR3 sequence: CASSQRRGSYEQYF. Written as DNA, the CDR3 is TGCGCCAGCAGTCAGCGGCGGGGATCCTACGAGCAGTACTTC.

In this sample, this clonotype turned up a few times. The chain is built from TRBV7-3 and TRBJ2-5; D unclear. Germline V gene lookup returns CDR1 SGHTA and CDR2 FQGTGA. The ends were cut back, 1 base at V and 3 bases at J, with 6 bases in the middle. This CDR3 has 13 amino acids. CDR3 DNA: TGTGCCAGCAGCTTAAACAGAAAAGAGACCCAGTACTTC. This codes for CASSLNRKETQYF.